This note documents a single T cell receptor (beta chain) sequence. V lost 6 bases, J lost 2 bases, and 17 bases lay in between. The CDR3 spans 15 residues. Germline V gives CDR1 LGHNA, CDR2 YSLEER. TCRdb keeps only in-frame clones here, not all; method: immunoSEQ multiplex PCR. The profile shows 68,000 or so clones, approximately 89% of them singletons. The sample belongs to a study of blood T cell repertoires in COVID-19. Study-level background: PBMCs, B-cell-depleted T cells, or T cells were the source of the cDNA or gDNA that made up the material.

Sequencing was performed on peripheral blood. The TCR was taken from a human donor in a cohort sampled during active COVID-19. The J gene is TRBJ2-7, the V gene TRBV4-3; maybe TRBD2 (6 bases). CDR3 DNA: TGCGCCAGCAGGGTAGCGGAGGAGGGGCCCTACGAGCAGTACTTC. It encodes CASRVAEEGPYEQYF.